A single T cell receptor beta chain is shown here with its context. Its antigen is as yet unknown. Only in-frame clones appear in the TCRdb table, and some are missing; sequencing was by immunoSEQ multiplex PCR. The sample shows 150,000 or so clones, over 75% of them seen only once. This specimen comes from a study of T cell responses to AZD1222 COVID-19 vaccine. Germline V gives CDR1 SGHVS, CDR2 FQNEAQ. Trimming stripped 0 bases from V and 4 bases from J, with 24 bases between. This CDR3 has 19 residues. Findings and caveats of the study: Spike-specific TCR breadth rose after two AZD1222 doses, and depth rose as well.

The specimen was peripheral blood, collected on day 0 of AZD1222 vaccination. This sequence originates from an adult in good health. The genes are TRBV7-8 and TRBJ1-2; the D is unclear. CDR3 residues: CASSLARVVRAAFTYGYTF. CDR3 nucleotides: TGTGCCAGCAGCTTAGCGCGAGTGGTCAGAGCGGCCTTTACCTATGGCTACACCTTC.